A selection of T cell receptor beta chains follows, all from one sample in a study of blood T cells in healthy people across ages. MiXCR, run by TCRdb on the 5' RACE reads, gives a single entry per CDR3 protein. Of more than 700,000 distinct CDR3 sequences in the sample, 35% to 50% are singletons; the top ten hold about a sixth. Sequences were obtained from blood. Receptor source: a man older than 75 in good health. The CDR3 runs from the conserved cysteine through the conserved F or W. The D gene is left open where the match is weak. Only some rows state a clone size, as once, few, many or a class for expanded clones.

>TRBJ2-1|TRBV5-1|few|TRBD2
TGCGCCACTAAACCGACTAGCGGGAGTAATGAGCAGTTCTTC
CATKPTSGSNEQFF
>TRBJ2-7|TRBV18|few|-
TGTGCCAGCTCAGTACAGGGCTACGAGCAGTACTTC
CASSVQGYEQYF
>TRBJ2-1|TRBV5-1|-|TRBD2
TGCGCCAGCAGCTTCGGGCTAGCGGGAGAGGATGAGCAGTTCTTC
CASSFGLAGEDEQFF
>TRBJ2-5|TRBV6-5|-|-
TGTGCCAGCATATTGCCTCCGGGCCGAGAGACCCAGTACTTC
CASILPPGRETQYF
>TRBJ2-3|TRBV7-2|many|TRBD2
TGTGCCAGCAGCTTAGTGTCTAGCGGGGCTCTAAGCACAGATACGCAGTATTTT
CASSLVSSGALSTDTQYF
>TRBJ2-7|TRBV20-1|-|TRBD1
TGCAGTGCTAGATGGGACAGGGGACGCAGCGAGCAGTACTTC
CSARWDRGRSEQYF
>TRBJ2-5|TRBV9|few|-
TGTGCCAGCAGCATTACAGGGAGTTCGTACGAGGACCAAGAGACCCAGTACTTC
CASSITGSSYEDQETQYF
>TRBJ2-1|TRBV4-2|few|TRBD1
TGTGCCAGCAGCCCGGACAGGGGGCTCGGTGAGCAGTTCTTC
CASSPDRGLGEQFF
>TRBJ2-3|TRBV29-1|few|TRBD1
TGCAGCGTTGAATCAGGGACAGGGGTTAGAGATACGCAGTATTTT
CSVESGTGVRDTQYF
>TRBJ2-3|TRBV5-1|few|TRBD2
TGCGCCAGCAGCCCCGGGACTAGCGGAGATACGCAGTATTTT
CASSPGTSGDTQYF
>TRBJ2-5|TRBV7-2|-|-
TGTGCCAGCAGCTTAGGCCCTCCACCTGCCTCCCAGACCCAGTACTTC
CASSLGPPPASQTQYF
>TRBJ2-3|TRBV6-2/TRBV6-3|many|TRBD2
TGTGCCAGCAGTTACCGTTCCAGCGGGATCACAGATACGCAGTATTTT
CASSYRSSGITDTQYF
>TRBJ2-3|TRBV20-1|many|-
TGCAGTGCTAGCTGGTACATCACAGATACGCAGTATTTT
CSASWYITDTQYF
>TRBJ1-1|TRBV5-1|few|-
TGCGCCAGCGCCTCACAGGCTCCGAATACTGAAGCTTTCTTT
CASASQAPNTEAFF
>TRBJ2-2|TRBV20-1|-|TRBD2
TGCAGTGCTAGAGTCCCGGGAGGGGACATCTTAGGGGAGCTGTTTTTT
CSARVPGGDILGELFF
>TRBJ2-3|TRBV12-3/TRBV12-4|-|-
TGTGCCAGCCTCCTCAGTCCGGAGTGGAGCGAGGCTCGGGGTACGCAGTATTTT
CASLLSPEWSEARGTQYF
>TRBJ1-6|TRBV6-2/TRBV6-3|-|-
TGTGCCAGCAGTTACTCCGGGGGCAATTCACCCCTCCACTTT
CASSYSGGNSPLHF
>TRBJ2-7|TRBV12-3/TRBV12-4|many|-
TGTGCCATACAGCGGGCAGGAGCCTACGAGCAGTACTTC
CAIQRAGAYEQYF
>TRBJ2-7|TRBV4-3|-|-
TGCGCCAGCAGCCAAGATCGTGCAGGGCAGGACGAGCAGTACTTC
CASSQDRAGQDEQYF
>TRBJ2-5|TRBV5-1|many|-
TGCGCCAGCAGCTTCAGTGGGGGACTGGGGAGAGAGACCCAGTACTTC
CASSFSGGLGRETQYF
>TRBJ2-7|TRBV28|-|TRBD1
TGTGCCAGCAGCGTCAGACAGGGCACCTACGAGCAGTACTTC
CASSVRQGTYEQYF
>TRBJ2-5|TRBV6-1|few|TRBD2
TGTGCCAGCAGTCAACCCCGGCGGACTAGATCGCCAGAGACCCAGTACTTC
CASSQPRRTRSPETQYF
>TRBJ1-2|TRBV7-2|-|-
TGTGCCAGCAGCCCTCAGTCAGGGCCTAACTATGGCTACACCTTC
CASSPQSGPNYGYTF